This passage covers 20 T cell receptor beta chains from one sample sequenced in a study of CD8+ T cells in alopecia areata (dated by TCRdb to 2017 to 2018). Sample time point, as interpreted from the label and publication: baseline before oral tofacitinib. Libraries were made using the immunoSEQ multiplex PCR assay. RNA was extracted from all samples and reverse transcribed into cDNA, which served as template for TCR sequencing. TCRdb carries this immuneACCESS record with in-frame sequences only. Its versions omit some clonotypes, under half of them owing to an unresolved V gene in the studies checked, with the rest unexplained. In this sample the table shows 150,000 to 200,000 clones, about 63% of which occur a single time. The leading ten clones occupy 14% to 15% of the sample. The sample here was CD4+ T cells sorted from blood, taken at week 0. Receptor source: a human donor with alopecia areata.

The chain employs TRBV6-6 and TRBJ1-2; D is uncertain. CDR1 MNHNY and CDR2 SVGAGI come from the germline V gene (reference sequence). This CDR3 is built from 16 residues. With 2 bases removed from V and 8 bases from J, the gap between germline ends came to 21 bases. The CDR3 sequence is CASSYPDSQTSGGYTF. CDR3 DNA sequence: TGTGCCAGCAGTTACCCCGATAGTCAGACCTCGGGCGGCTACACCTTC.

The V and J genes are TRBV28 and TRBJ2-7, with TRBD1 as a possible D gene (6 bases). Per germline, CDR1 MDHEN and CDR2 SYDVKM. Trimming took 6 bases from V and 4 from J, leaving 19 bases between them. The CDR3 is made up of 15 amino acids. The CDR3 is CASSQPGQRFYEQYF. In DNA form, the CDR3 reads TGTGCCAGCAGCCAACCGGGACAACGGTTTTACGAGCAGTACTTC.

The chain joins TRBV7-9 to TRBJ2-1; maybe TRBD2 (5 bases). Germline V gives CDR1 SEHNR, CDR2 FQNEAQ (reference sequence). The CDR3 is 18 residues long. V was pared by 8 bases and J by 2 bases, with 25 bases between. In DNA, the CDR3 is TGTGCCAGCTCGCCTAGCAGTTTTTCCGTTGTCCCCTACAATGAGCAGTTCTTC. This gives the protein CASSPSSFSVVPYNEQFF.

This chain connects TRBV29-1 to TRBJ1-2; D unresolved. The CDR3 is 10 amino acids. Deletions cut 0 bases from V and 7 bases from J, with 3 bases between. The germline CDR1 and CDR2 sequences are SQVTM and ANQGSEA. CDR3 residues: CSVEDFGYTF. The DNA of the CDR3 is TGCAGCGTTGAAGATTTTGGCTACACCTTC.

V usage is TRBV15 and J usage is TRBJ1-1, with 8 bases matching TRBD1. Germline CDR1 is LNHNV and CDR2 is YYDKDF (reference sequence). The CDR3 runs 16 residues. J gave up 7 bases and V 0 bases, and 10 bases lay outside the gene matches. CDR3 sequence reads: CATSRETGTGKNEAFF. The CDR3 nucleotides are TGTGCCACCAGCAGAGAGACCGGGACAGGCAAGAATGAAGCTTTCTTT. The whole variable domain, remainder taken from reference TRBV15 and TRBJ1-1, is DAMVIQNPRYQVTQFGKPVTLSCSQTLNHNVMYWYQQKSSQAPKLLFHYYDKDFNNEADTPDNFQSRRPNTSFCFLDIRSPGLGDTAMYLCATSRETGTGKNEAFFGQGTRLTVV.

The V and J genes are TRBV9 and TRBJ1-1; 7 bases are shared with TRBD1. Germline V gene lookup returns CDR1 SGDLS and CDR2 YYNGEE. V lost 2 bases, J lost 1 base, and 2 bases stayed unmatched. The CDR3 has 14 amino acids. The CDR3 DNA sequence: TGTGCCAGCAGCGTGGGGACAGAGAACACTGAAGCTTTCTTT. Translated, it gives CASSVGTENTEAFF.

The chain is built from TRBV29-1 and TRBJ2-1; 9 bases are shared with TRBD2. CDR3 length: 15 amino acids. With 4 bases clipped from V and 0 bases from J, the junction kept 4 bases outside the gene matches. CDR1 SQVTM and CDR2 ANQGSEA come from the germline V gene. CDR3 protein: CSVASGGSSYNEQFF. The CDR3 region has the DNA TGCAGCGTTGCGAGCGGGGGGAGCTCCTACAATGAGCAGTTCTTC.

This clone was found a few times. The chain is built from TRBV11-2 and TRBJ1-2; the D is unclear. In germline, CDR1 is SGHAT, CDR2 FQNNGV. This CDR3 has 12 residues. Trimming left V 4 bases short and J 8 bases short, with 11 bases between. CDR3 nucleotide sequence: TGTGCCAGCAGCTCCGAGGCGGACGGCTACACCTTC. This translates into CASSSEADGYTF.

The chain couples TRBV29-1 to TRBJ2-1, with D maybe TRBD2 (6 bases). Between the trimmed V and J ends, which lost 6 bases and 2 bases, there was a span of 17 bases. Germline-derived CDR1 and CDR2 are SQVTM and ANQGSEA. The CDR3 runs 15 residues. This chain's CDR3 is CSVILTGGPYNEQFF. CDR3 DNA sequence: TGCAGCGTGATACTCACCGGGGGACCCTACAATGAGCAGTTCTTC.

The chain combines TRBV5-6 with TRBJ1-1; D not certain. CDR3 length equals 15 residues. Trimming took 2 bases from V and 4 from J, leaving 15 bases between them. CDR1 and CDR2 (germline): SGHDT, YYEEEE. This chain's CDR3 is CASSFRGSGGTEAFF. CDR3 DNA: TGTGCCAGCAGCTTTCGAGGGTCTGGTGGCACTGAAGCTTTCTTT.

This clone was seen a handful of times. The chain recombines TRBV25-1 with TRBJ2-6, with D unresolved. The length of the CDR3 is 16 residues. The germline V gene has CDR1 MGHDK and CDR2 SYGVNS. The V end was cut by 3 bases, the J end by 0 bases, with 9 bases between. CDR3 DNA: TGTGCCAGCAGTGATGGTTGGACCTCTGGGGCCAACGTCCTGACTTTC. This encodes CASSDGWTSGANVLTF.

This clone came up a few times. The V call is TRBV20-1, the J call TRBJ1-1, with D unclear. Germline V gene sequence: CDR1 DFQATT, CDR2 SNEGSKA (reference sequence). V lost 5 bases and J 7 bases, leaving 8 bases between the germline ends. The CDR3 extends over 10 amino acids. This CDR3 reads CSALPHEAFF. CDR3 nucleotides: TGCAGTGCTTTACCCCATGAAGCTTTCTTT.

The gene calls are TRBV9 and TRBJ1-1; D remains ambiguous. The CDR3 loop spans 14 amino acids. V was clipped by 6 bases and J by 1 base, with 13 bases between them. CDR1 SGDLS and CDR2 YYNGEE come from the germline V gene. CDR3 region: CASKRLGPNTEAFF. In DNA, the CDR3 is TGTGCCAGCAAACGGCTCGGGCCGAACACTGAAGCTTTCTTT.

The J gene is TRBJ1-5, the V gene TRBV5-6; D unresolved. The length of the CDR3 is 15 residues. V dropped 4 bases and J dropped 2 bases, with 13 bases sitting between them. CDR1 is SGHDT, CDR2 YYEEEE, per germline. This CDR3 is CASSRHDFGNQPQHF. CDR3 bases: TGTGCCAGCAGCCGCCATGACTTCGGCAATCAGCCCCAGCATTTT.

V usage is TRBV9 and J usage is TRBJ1-2; possibly TRBD1 for D (6 bases). Germline values: CDR1 SGDLS, CDR2 YYNGEE. V gave up 4 bases and J gave up 4 bases, with 11 bases separating them. This CDR3 is 13 amino acids long. The CDR3 reads CASSTGTLYGYTF. As DNA, the CDR3 is TGTGCCAGCAGCACGGGGACACTCTATGGCTACACCTTC.

Turning to this clone: Other DNA sequences in this sample translate to the same CDR3. This chain uses TRBV15 with TRBJ2-3; TRBD2 matches at 10 bases. The length of the CDR3 is 16 residues. Germline CDR1 LNHNV, CDR2 YYDKDF (reference sequence). V dropped 1 base and J dropped 3; count of bases not matched to a gene: 4. The CDR3 nucleotides read TGTGCCACCAGCAGAGGAGGTAGCGGGGGGACAGATACGCAGTATTTT. Translated, it gives CATSRGGSGGTDTQYF.

This chain connects TRBV6-1 to TRBJ2-6, with D perhaps matching TRBD1 (6 bases). The CDR3 loop spans 18 amino acids. V shed 0 bases and J shed 0 bases, with 12 bases lying between them. In germline, CDR1 is MNHNS, CDR2 SASEGT. CDR3 region: CASSEAIDRFSGANVLTF. In DNA, the CDR3 is TGTGCCAGCAGTGAAGCGATTGACAGGTTCTCTGGGGCCAACGTCCTGACTTTC.

The rearrangement joins TRBV29-1 to TRBJ2-1; 7 bases are a match to TRBD2. Germline lookup yields CDR1 SQVTM and CDR2 ANQGSEA. The length of the CDR3 is 15 residues. V shed 8 bases and J 1 base; nucleotides not matched to a gene: 11. CDR3 DNA sequence: TGCAGCTCCGGAGGTTTCGGGGGGTCCTACAATGAGCAGTTCTTC. It specifies CSSGGFGGSYNEQFF.

This clone was seen only once. The CDR3 spells CAWKRPGWGTTEAFF. The CDR3 DNA is TGTGCCTGGAAGCGCCCCGGCTGGGGTACCACTGAAGCTTTCTTT. The chain recombines TRBV30 with TRBJ1-1; D is undetermined. V lost 4 bases to trimming and J lost 4 bases, with 19 bases between them. This CDR3 spans 15 amino acids. Germline lookup yields CDR1 GTSNPN and CDR2 SVGIG (reference sequence).

Only a few counts were recorded for this clone. The chain combines TRBV9 with TRBJ2-1; D possibly uses TRBD1 or TRBD2 (5 bases each). V dropped 2 bases and J dropped 6 bases, with 18 bases sitting between them. The CDR3 has 16 amino acids. Germline CDR1 reads SGDLS; CDR2 reads YYNGEE. Here the CDR3 reads CASSVGPRAGSNEQFF. The CDR3 coding sequence is TGTGCCAGCAGCGTGGGACCCAGGGCCGGAAGCAATGAGCAGTTCTTC.